This T cell receptor beta chain was captured in a study of T-cell memory formation after mild COVID-19. Whole-study context: TCR clusters were largely donor specific. Study-level points and caveats: That cross-reactive memory joined was suggested by some responding clones appearing in pre-infection memory. While clones contracting from day 15 to 85 were balanced between CD4 and CD8, later expanders leaned CD4+. Most CD4+ clones that shrank were in CM and EM, while CD8+ ones turned up in EMRA.

Points on this clonotype: Its antigen is still unknown.

CDR1 SGDLS and CDR2 YYNGEE come from the germline V gene. Deletions cut 5 bases from V and 4 bases from J, with 16 bases between. This CDR3 spans 15 amino acids. MiXCR, applied by TCRdb to the 5' RACE reads, yields one record per CDR3 protein. The profile shows 450,000 or so distinct CDR3 sequences, 20% to 25% of them singletons. V usage is TRBV9 and J usage is TRBJ1-3; no definite D call. The receptor's source is an adult woman who had mild COVID-19 (a few samples of this study predate the infection). Cell type and time point are not known. The specimen was PBMCs or a T cell subset sorted from them (not recorded which). The CDR3 is CASSVNGERGNTIYF. The CDR3 bases are TGTGCCAGCAGTGTAAACGGGGAGCGGGGAAACACCATATATTTT.